A selection of T cell receptor beta chains follows, all from one sample in a study of T cell clones after liver transplantation. This table comes from immunoSEQ multiplex PCR, and its TCRdb copy is limited to in-frame clones, with some not included. The repertoire holds 15,000 to 20,000 clones, with around 81% as singletons. Source: CD8+ T cells from blood, taken around 50 months after liver transplant. Receptors were obtained from a human patient who received a liver transplant. Some T cells may possibly be graft donor cells. The CDR3 runs from the conserved cysteine through the conserved F or W. A D gene is named only where the DNA matches it firmly. Size is stated for part of the rows, as once, few or many counts, or as a class when the clone is expanded.

j_gene: TRBJ2-7
d_gene: NA
v_gene: TRBV5-4
abundance: NA
CDR3nt: TGTGCCAGCAGCTACCGACAGAACCCCTACGAGCAGTACTTC
CDR3aa: CASSYRQNPYEQYF

j_gene: TRBJ2-1
d_gene: NA
v_gene: TRBV10-3
abundance: NA
CDR3nt: TGTGCCATCGCTCAAAGCCGCAATGAGCAGTTCTTC
CDR3aa: CAIAQSRNEQFF

j_gene: TRBJ2-1
d_gene: NA
v_gene: TRBV19
abundance: medium-sized
CDR3nt: TGTGCCAGTCCTCGCTGTGTAGAGCAGTTCTTC
CDR3aa: CASPRCVEQFF

j_gene: TRBJ1-6
d_gene: NA
v_gene: TRBV29-1
abundance: NA
CDR3nt: TGCAGCGTTGAAGGGGCGCAATATTCACCCCTCCACTTT
CDR3aa: CSVEGAQYSPLHF

j_gene: TRBJ2-1
d_gene: TRBD2
v_gene: TRBV11-3
abundance: NA
CDR3nt: TGTGCCAGCAGCTTTGACGGGAGGGCCGAAGCCTACAATGAGCAGTTCTTC
CDR3aa: CASSFDGRAEAYNEQFF

j_gene: TRBJ2-1
d_gene: NA
v_gene: TRBV19
abundance: NA
CDR3nt: TGTGCCAGTAGTATTTCTCCCGGAGTTTACAATGAGCAGTTCTTC
CDR3aa: CASSISPGVYNEQFF

j_gene: TRBJ2-7
d_gene: TRBD2
v_gene: TRBV11-1
abundance: NA
CDR3nt: TGTGCCAGCAGCGTCGACGGGACTAGCGGGAGTAAGCAGTACTTC
CDR3aa: CASSVDGTSGSKQYF

j_gene: TRBJ2-7
d_gene: NA
v_gene: TRBV7-2
abundance: NA
CDR3nt: TGTGCCAGCGAGCTTTCTTTCGGGGAGTATTTACCCTACGAGCAGTACTTC
CDR3aa: CASELSFGEYLPYEQYF

j_gene: TRBJ2-1
d_gene: TRBD2
v_gene: TRBV5-4
abundance: NA
CDR3nt: TGTGCCAGCAGCTTGGGACTAGCCCAAAATGAGCAGTTCTTC
CDR3aa: CASSLGLAQNEQFF

j_gene: TRBJ2-3
d_gene: NA
v_gene: TRBV10-3
abundance: NA
CDR3nt: TGTGCCATCAGTGACGAACTCCAGGATCTGGGCCGAGGCACAGATACGCAGTATTTT
CDR3aa: CAISDELQDLGRGTDTQYF

j_gene: TRBJ2-6
d_gene: NA
v_gene: TRBV9
abundance: NA
CDR3nt: TGTGCCAGCCGGGCAGGGGGGAGTGGGGCCAACGTCCTGACTTTC
CDR3aa: CASRAGGSGANVLTF

j_gene: TRBJ2-7
d_gene: TRBD1
v_gene: TRBV5-1
abundance: many
CDR3nt: TGCGCCAGCAGCTTTTCCCTGGACAGGGGCCTATCCTACGAGCAGTACTTC
CDR3aa: CASSFSLDRGLSYEQYF

j_gene: TRBJ2-5
d_gene: TRBD1
v_gene: TRBV5-4
abundance: NA
CDR3nt: TGTGCCAGCAGCCCGGGACAGCTAGAGACCCAGTACTTC
CDR3aa: CASSPGQLETQYF

j_gene: TRBJ1-4
d_gene: NA
v_gene: TRBV4-3
abundance: NA
CDR3nt: TGCGCCAGCAGCCAAGATGTAGGGGCTGAAAAACTGTTTTTT
CDR3aa: CASSQDVGAEKLFF

j_gene: TRBJ1-1
d_gene: TRBD1
v_gene: TRBV28
abundance: NA
CDR3nt: TGTGCCAGCCACAGGGGCCTGGCTGAAGCTTTCTTT
CDR3aa: CASHRGLAEAFF

j_gene: TRBJ2-7
d_gene: NA
v_gene: TRBV6-6
abundance: few
CDR3nt: TGTGCCAGCAGTCCCCGGGCGGGGGCTCACGAGCAGTACTTC
CDR3aa: CASSPRAGAHEQYF

j_gene: TRBJ1-6
d_gene: TRBD1
v_gene: TRBV9
abundance: once
CDR3nt: TGTGCCAGCAGCGGGTCGCTGGGACAGGGAGGTTGGTCACCCCTCCACTTT
CDR3aa: CASSGSLGQGGWSPLHF

j_gene: TRBJ2-7
d_gene: NA
v_gene: TRBV4-3
abundance: NA
CDR3nt: TGCGCCAGCAGCCAAGCACCCAGGGAATGGAACGAGCAGTACTTC
CDR3aa: CASSQAPREWNEQYF

j_gene: TRBJ2-1
d_gene: NA
v_gene: TRBV15
abundance: NA
CDR3nt: TGTGCCACCAGCAAACAGGGCAGCTCCTACAATGAGCAGTTCTTC
CDR3aa: CATSKQGSSYNEQFF

j_gene: TRBJ2-1
d_gene: TRBD1
v_gene: TRBV7-3
abundance: few
CDR3nt: TGTGCCAGCAGCGTGACCGGGACAGGGGACAATGAGCAGTTCTTC
CDR3aa: CASSVTGTGDNEQFF

j_gene: TRBJ2-1
d_gene: NA
v_gene: TRBV19
abundance: NA
CDR3nt: TGTGCCAGAACCATCAGGGATCCCCTACGAAAGGAGCAGTTCTTC
CDR3aa: CARTIRDPLRKEQFF

j_gene: TRBJ2-5
d_gene: TRBD1
v_gene: TRBV11-2
abundance: NA
CDR3nt: TGTGCCAGCAGCTTAGTATACAGGGGCCAACAAGAGACCCAGTACTTC
CDR3aa: CASSLVYRGQQETQYF

j_gene: TRBJ2-7
d_gene: NA
v_gene: TRBV5-6
abundance: NA
CDR3nt: TGTGCCAGCAGCCCGCAGGGGTACGAGCAGTACTTC
CDR3aa: CASSPQGYEQYF

j_gene: TRBJ2-7
d_gene: NA
v_gene: TRBV6-5
abundance: NA
CDR3nt: TGTGCCAGCAGTGGACAGCGCTCCTACGAGCAGTACTTC
CDR3aa: CASSGQRSYEQYF

j_gene: TRBJ2-7
d_gene: TRBD2
v_gene: TRBV4-1
abundance: NA
CDR3nt: TGCGCCAGCAGCCAAGATCAATCCGCACTAGCGGGAGGTGAGCAGTACTTC
CDR3aa: CASSQDQSALAGGEQYF

j_gene: TRBJ1-2
d_gene: NA
v_gene: TRBV7-9
abundance: NA
CDR3nt: TGTGCCAGCAGCTTAATGGGGGGCGAGCTTTATGGCTACACCTTC
CDR3aa: CASSLMGGELYGYTF

j_gene: TRBJ1-2
d_gene: NA
v_gene: TRBV4-3
abundance: NA
CDR3nt: TGCGCCAGCAGCCAAGAGCTAGGGCAGGGGAGAGATGGCTACACCTTC
CDR3aa: CASSQELGQGRDGYTF

j_gene: TRBJ2-1
d_gene: NA
v_gene: TRBV9
abundance: NA
CDR3nt: TGTGCCAGCAGCGTAGTTGGGGACATTAGTGAGCAGTTCTTC
CDR3aa: CASSVVGDISEQFF

j_gene: TRBJ2-7
d_gene: TRBD1
v_gene: TRBV6-1
abundance: NA
CDR3nt: TGTGCCAGCAGTGAAGTGGGACAGGGTCCCCACGAGCAGTACTTC
CDR3aa: CASSEVGQGPHEQYF

j_gene: TRBJ1-2
d_gene: NA
v_gene: TRBV6-1
abundance: NA
CDR3nt: TGTGCCACGCATACAGACCCGGAGGGCTACACCTTC
CDR3aa: CATHTDPEGYTF

j_gene: TRBJ1-1
d_gene: NA
v_gene: TRBV13
abundance: NA
CDR3nt: TGTGCCAGCAGCCCTTGGAGGACCGCTGAAGCTTTCTTT
CDR3aa: CASSPWRTAEAFF

j_gene: TRBJ2-3
d_gene: NA
v_gene: TRBV7-3
abundance: NA
CDR3nt: TGTGCCAGCAGCTTAATGACAGGAGGAGATACGCAGTATTTT
CDR3aa: CASSLMTGGDTQYF

j_gene: TRBJ2-7
d_gene: TRBD1
v_gene: TRBV10-3
abundance: NA
CDR3nt: TGTGCCATCAGTGAGCCCGGGACAGGGGGTTACGAGCAGTACTTC
CDR3aa: CAISEPGTGGYEQYF

j_gene: TRBJ1-1
d_gene: NA
v_gene: TRBV6-5
abundance: NA
CDR3nt: TGTGCCAGCAGCCAGGACAGAGACTACACTGAAGCTTTCTTT
CDR3aa: CASSQDRDYTEAFF

j_gene: TRBJ2-3
d_gene: NA
v_gene: TRBV6-5
abundance: NA
CDR3nt: TGTGCCAGCAAGGAGATTGAAGGGGCCCAAGATACGCAGTATTTT
CDR3aa: CASKEIEGAQDTQYF

j_gene: TRBJ2-1
d_gene: TRBD1
v_gene: TRBV4-3
abundance: NA
CDR3nt: TGCGCCAGCAGCCATCGGACAGGGTTCTATGAGCAGTTCTTC
CDR3aa: CASSHRTGFYEQFF

j_gene: TRBJ2-7
d_gene: TRBD1
v_gene: TRBV28
abundance: medium-sized
CDR3nt: TGTGCCAGCAGTCCACTCCAGACAGGGCAAGGCTACGAGCAGTACTTC
CDR3aa: CASSPLQTGQGYEQYF

j_gene: TRBJ2-1
d_gene: NA
v_gene: TRBV5-4
abundance: NA
CDR3nt: TGTGCCAGCTCTGGCGGGACCTACAATGAGCAGTTCTTC
CDR3aa: CASSGGTYNEQFF

j_gene: TRBJ2-1
d_gene: TRBD1
v_gene: TRBV7-3
abundance: NA
CDR3nt: TGTGCCAGCAGCTGGGGACAGGGGGCCTACAATGAGCAGTTCTTC
CDR3aa: CASSWGQGAYNEQFF

j_gene: TRBJ2-6
d_gene: NA
v_gene: TRBV5-1
abundance: NA
CDR3nt: TGCGCCAGCAGCTCCGTTGGGGCCAACGTCCTGACTTTC
CDR3aa: CASSSVGANVLTF

j_gene: TRBJ1-5
d_gene: NA
v_gene: TRBV6-1
abundance: medium-sized
CDR3nt: TGTGCCAGCAGTGAAGCCGGCGGGAATCAGCCCCAGCATTTT
CDR3aa: CASSEAGGNQPQHF

j_gene: TRBJ1-1
d_gene: NA
v_gene: TRBV6-5
abundance: NA
CDR3nt: TGTGCCAGCACCATAACAGAGAACACTGAAGCTTTCTTT
CDR3aa: CASTITENTEAFF

j_gene: TRBJ1-5
d_gene: NA
v_gene: TRBV28
abundance: NA
CDR3nt: TGTGCCAGCAGTTTCGGACAGCCCCAGCATTTT
CDR3aa: CASSFGQPQHF

j_gene: TRBJ1-1
d_gene: TRBD1
v_gene: TRBV4-1
abundance: many
CDR3nt: TGCGCCAGCAGCCAAGTGCCGGACAGGGGTACTGAAGCTTTCTTT
CDR3aa: CASSQVPDRGTEAFF

j_gene: TRBJ2-1
d_gene: NA
v_gene: TRBV6-6
abundance: NA
CDR3nt: TGTGCCAGCAGTTATTTGGATACCCCCTACAATGAGCAGTTCTTC
CDR3aa: CASSYLDTPYNEQFF

j_gene: TRBJ2-5
d_gene: NA
v_gene: TRBV19
abundance: NA
CDR3nt: TGTGCCAGTAGTATGTTAGACGGTCAAGAGACCCAGTACTTC
CDR3aa: CASSMLDGQETQYF

j_gene: TRBJ2-3
d_gene: NA
v_gene: TRBV11-1
abundance: once
CDR3nt: TGTGCCAGCAGCTTAACGGACCCGATCCCAGATACGCAGTATTTT
CDR3aa: CASSLTDPIPDTQYF

j_gene: TRBJ2-2
d_gene: TRBD2
v_gene: TRBV2
abundance: NA
CDR3nt: TGTGCCAGCAGTGCACAGTTAGCGGGATGGGCCGGGGAGCTGTTTTTT
CDR3aa: CASSAQLAGWAGELFF

j_gene: TRBJ1-2
d_gene: NA
v_gene: TRBV27
abundance: NA
CDR3nt: TGTGCCAGCAGTTTCAGGGCAGGGCCCCCTTCTAACTATGGCTACACCTTC
CDR3aa: CASSFRAGPPSNYGYTF

j_gene: TRBJ2-4
d_gene: NA
v_gene: TRBV5-6
abundance: NA
CDR3nt: TGTGCCAGCAGTCGCGGGGCGCTCAAAAACATTCAGTACTTC
CDR3aa: CASSRGALKNIQYF

j_gene: TRBJ2-3
d_gene: NA
v_gene: TRBV4-1
abundance: few
CDR3nt: TGCGCCAGCAGCCACGGGGCGGAAACAGATACGCAGTATTTT
CDR3aa: CASSHGAETDTQYF

j_gene: TRBJ2-2
d_gene: TRBD1
v_gene: TRBV7-9
abundance: NA
CDR3nt: TGTGCCAGCAGCTCCCGGACAGGGAGCACCGGGGAGCTGTTTTTT
CDR3aa: CASSSRTGSTGELFF

j_gene: TRBJ2-2
d_gene: TRBD1
v_gene: TRBV7-3
abundance: NA
CDR3nt: TGTGCCAGCAGCCGACTCGACAGGGGTGGGCTGTTTTTT
CDR3aa: CASSRLDRGGLFF